Presented here are 2 T cell receptor beta chains from one specimen sequenced in a study of cytomegalovirus exposure and HLA in healthy donors. PCR employed 60 Vbeta and 13 Jbeta primers. The table came from immunoSEQ multiplex PCR; TCRdb's copy has only in-frame clones and leaves some out. The sample records around 150,000 clones, over 70% being singletons. The material sequenced was PBMCs. The receptors originated from a man aged 25 to 40 in good health and CMV-seronegative.

This chain connects TRBV5-4 to TRBJ2-7; 8 positions agree with TRBD1. The CDR3 is made up of 13 amino acids. Germline V lookup: CDR1 SGHNT, CDR2 YYREEE (reference sequence). The trim removed 5 bases at V and 0 bases at J, leaving 1 base unmatched. CDR3 loop: CASRDRDSYEQYF. The CDR3 region has the DNA TGTGCCAGCAGGGACAGGGACTCCTACGAGCAGTACTTC.

The rearrangement links TRBV19 to TRBJ1-5; D unclear. Germline lookup yields CDR1 LNHDA and CDR2 SQIVND (reference sequence). This CDR3 spans 16 amino acids. The V gene lost 3 bases and the J gene lost 1 base, with 13 bases spanning the gap. As DNA, the CDR3 is TGTGCCAGTAGTATCGGCGGGCGAAGGAGCAATCAGCCCCAGCATTTT. Encoded protein: CASSIGGRRSNQPQHF. Complete variable domain (other parts from reference TRBV19 and TRBJ1-5): DGGITQSPKYLFRKEGQNVTLSCEQNLNHDAMYWYRQDPGQGLRLIYYSQIVNDFQKGDIAEGYSVSREKKESFPLTVTSAQKNPTAFYLCASSIGGRRSNQPQHFGDGTRLSIL.